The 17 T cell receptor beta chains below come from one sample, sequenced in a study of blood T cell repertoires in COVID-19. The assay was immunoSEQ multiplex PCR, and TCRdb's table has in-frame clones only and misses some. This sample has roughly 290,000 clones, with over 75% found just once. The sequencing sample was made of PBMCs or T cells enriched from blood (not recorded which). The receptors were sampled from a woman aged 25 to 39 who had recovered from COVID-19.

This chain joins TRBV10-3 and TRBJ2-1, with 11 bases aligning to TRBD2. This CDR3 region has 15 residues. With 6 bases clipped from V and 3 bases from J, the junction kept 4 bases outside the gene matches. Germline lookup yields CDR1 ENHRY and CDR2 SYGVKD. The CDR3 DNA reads TGTGCCATCAGGGGTGGGACTAGCGGCTACAATGAGCAGTTCTTC. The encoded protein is CAIRGGTSGYNEQFF.

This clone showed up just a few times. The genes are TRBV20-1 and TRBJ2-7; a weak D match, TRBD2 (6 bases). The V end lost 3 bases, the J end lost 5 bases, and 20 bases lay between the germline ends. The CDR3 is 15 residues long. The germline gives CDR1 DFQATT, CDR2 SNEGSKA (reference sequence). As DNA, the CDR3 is TGCAGTGCTAGTATGGGGGGAGGTACGGTGGACGAGCAGTACTTC. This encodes CSASMGGGTVDEQYF.

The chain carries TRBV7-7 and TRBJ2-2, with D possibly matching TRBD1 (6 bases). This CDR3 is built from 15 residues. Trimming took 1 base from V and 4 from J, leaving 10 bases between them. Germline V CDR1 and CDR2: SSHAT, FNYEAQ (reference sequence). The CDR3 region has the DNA TGTGCCAGCAGCTTAGGGGGGCCTCGCACCGGGGAGCTGTTTTTT. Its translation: CASSLGGPRTGELFF.

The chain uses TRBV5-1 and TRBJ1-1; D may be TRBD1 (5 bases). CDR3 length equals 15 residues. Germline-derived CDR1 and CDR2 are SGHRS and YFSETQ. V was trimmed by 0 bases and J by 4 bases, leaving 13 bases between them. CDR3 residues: CASSLASSRATEAFF. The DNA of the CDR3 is TGCGCCAGCAGCTTGGCCAGTAGCAGGGCCACTGAAGCTTTCTTT.

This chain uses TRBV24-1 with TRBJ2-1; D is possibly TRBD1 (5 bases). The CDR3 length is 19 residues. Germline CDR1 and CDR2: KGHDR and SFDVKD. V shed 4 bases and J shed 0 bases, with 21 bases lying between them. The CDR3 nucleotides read TGTGCCACCAGTGACCCTCTGGGATTTGGGGCGAGCTCCTACAATGAGCAGTTCTTC. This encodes CATSDPLGFGASSYNEQFF.

The chain's CDR3 is CASSFGEKLFF. CDR3 nucleotide sequence: TGTGCCAGCAGCTTCGGTGAAAAACTGTTTTTT. This chain connects TRBV28 to TRBJ1-4, with unresolved D. The V gene lost 6 bases and the J gene lost 7 bases, with 6 bases spanning the gap. The CDR3 spans 11 residues. CDR1 and CDR2 (germline): MDHEN, SYDVKM.

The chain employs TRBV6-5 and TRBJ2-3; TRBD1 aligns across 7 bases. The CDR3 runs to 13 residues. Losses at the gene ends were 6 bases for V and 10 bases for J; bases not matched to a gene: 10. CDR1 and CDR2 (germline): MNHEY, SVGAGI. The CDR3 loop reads CASSLSRGLAQYF. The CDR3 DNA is TGTGCCAGCAGCCTTTCGAGGGGGCTCGCGCAGTATTTT.

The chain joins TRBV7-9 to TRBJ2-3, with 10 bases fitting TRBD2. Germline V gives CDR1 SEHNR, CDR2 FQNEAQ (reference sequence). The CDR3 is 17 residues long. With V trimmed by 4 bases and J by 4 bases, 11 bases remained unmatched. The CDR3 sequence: CASSSPSGAGGSDTQYF. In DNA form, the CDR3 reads TGTGCCAGCAGCTCCCCCAGTGGAGCGGGGGGGTCAGATACGCAGTATTTT.

CDR3 residues: CASSNLAGAPSPYNEQFF. CDR3 DNA: TGTGCCAGTAGTAATCTAGCGGGAGCCCCTAGTCCCTACAATGAGCAGTTCTTC. This rearrangement joins TRBV19 to TRBJ2-1; 10 nucleotides line up with TRBD2. Germline V gene sequence: CDR1 LNHDA, CDR2 SQIVND (reference sequence). The ends lost 4 bases at V and 2 bases at J; junction bases unmatched: 11. This CDR3 has 18 residues.

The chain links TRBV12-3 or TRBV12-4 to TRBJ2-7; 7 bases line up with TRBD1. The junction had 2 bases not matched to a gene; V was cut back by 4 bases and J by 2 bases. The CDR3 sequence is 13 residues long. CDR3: CASSSGTAYEQYF. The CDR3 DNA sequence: TGTGCCAGCAGTTCCGGGACAGCCTACGAGCAGTACTTC.

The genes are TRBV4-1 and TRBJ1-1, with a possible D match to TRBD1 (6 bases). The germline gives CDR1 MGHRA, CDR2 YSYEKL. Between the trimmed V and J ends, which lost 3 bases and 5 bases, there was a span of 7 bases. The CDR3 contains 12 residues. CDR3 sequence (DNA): TGCGCCAGCAGCCACAGGGGTACTGAAGCTTTCTTT. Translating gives CASSHRGTEAFF.

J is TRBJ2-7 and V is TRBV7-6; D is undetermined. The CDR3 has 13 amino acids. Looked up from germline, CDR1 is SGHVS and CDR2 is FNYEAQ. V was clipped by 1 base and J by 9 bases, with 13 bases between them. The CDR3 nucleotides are TGTGCCAGCAGCTTAGGGTCCAGTCCGGGGCAGTACTTC. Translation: CASSLGSSPGQYF.

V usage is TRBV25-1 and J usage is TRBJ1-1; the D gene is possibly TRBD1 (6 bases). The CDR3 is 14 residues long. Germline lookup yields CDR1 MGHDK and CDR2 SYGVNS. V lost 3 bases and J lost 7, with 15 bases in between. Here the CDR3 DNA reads TGTGCCAGCAGTGATGGCCAGGGGTGGGATGAAGCTTTCTTT. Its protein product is CASSDGQGWDEAFF.

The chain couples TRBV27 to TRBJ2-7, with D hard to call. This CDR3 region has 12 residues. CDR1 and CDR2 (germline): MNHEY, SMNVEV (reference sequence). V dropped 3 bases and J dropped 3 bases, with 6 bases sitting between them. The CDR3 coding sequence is TGTGCCAGCAGTTTTAACTACTACGAGCAGTACTTC. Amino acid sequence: CASSFNYYEQYF.

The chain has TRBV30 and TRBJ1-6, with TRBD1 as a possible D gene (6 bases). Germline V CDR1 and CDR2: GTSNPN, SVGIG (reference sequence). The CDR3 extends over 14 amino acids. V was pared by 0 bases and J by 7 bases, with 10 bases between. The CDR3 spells CAWSVRGTNSPLHF. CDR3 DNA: TGTGCCTGGAGTGTACGAGGGACAAATTCACCCCTCCACTTT.

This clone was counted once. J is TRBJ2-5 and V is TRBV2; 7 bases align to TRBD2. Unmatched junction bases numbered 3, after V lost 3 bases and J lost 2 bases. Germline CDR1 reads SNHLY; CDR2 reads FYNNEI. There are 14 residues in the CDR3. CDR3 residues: CASSEALAQETQYF. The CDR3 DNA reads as TGTGCCAGCAGTGAGGCACTAGCGCAAGAGACCCAGTACTTC.

The CDR3: CASSPTGVEGTQYF. Here the CDR3 DNA reads TGTGCCAGCAGTCCGACAGGGGTGGAGGGGACCCAGTACTTC. This sequence joins TRBV27 and TRBJ2-5, with 8 bases aligning to TRBD1. This CDR3 is 14 amino acids long. Germline loops: CDR1 MNHEY, CDR2 SMNVEV (reference sequence). With 5 bases clipped from V and 7 bases from J, the junction kept 9 bases outside the gene matches.